Sequencing of this TCR beta chain was carried out in a study of Ad26.COV2.S vaccination and SARS-CoV-2 variants. Findings of the study overall: Possible underestimation of total T cell responses by the TCR breadth and depth analyses was noted. Substantial post-vaccination breadth of spike-specific CD8+ and CD4+ T cell responses was reported.

Profiling relied on immunoSEQ multiplex PCR, and the TCRdb table lists in-frame clones only, not all of them. The sample yields about 350,000 clones, roughly 91% seen once. Germline V gene data show CDR1 as MNHEY and CDR2 as SVGAGI. J was trimmed by 3 bases and V by 2 bases; bases with no gene match: 5. This CDR3 has 15 residues. The treatment was: around 19 received Ad26.COV2.S at low or high dose, single or two shots; about 5 received placebo; per-sample allocation not given. Samples analyzed were those drawn on day 63 after the first vaccine or placebo injection. An Ad26 vector was used to express Wuhan-strain SARS-CoV-2 spike as the vaccine. This clone was seen a single time. Its target is not known.

The chain links TRBV6-5 to TRBJ2-7; 9 bases align to TRBD2. The sequence was collected from a person aged 18-65 years who received the Ad26.COV2.S COVID-19 vaccine or a placebo. Sequences were derived from peripheral blood, sampled in a trial of Ad26.COV2.S vaccine versus placebo. The DNA for the CDR3 is TGTGCCAGCAGTTACGCCGGGCGGGGGGGCTACGAGCAGTACTTC. Its protein is CASSYAGRGGYEQYF.